The present TCR beta chain was sequenced within a study of blood T cells in healthy people across ages. About the research overall: The template switching approach captured approximately one barcoded beta molecule for every two T cells.

The second PCR ran 7 to 11 cycles with a sample-barcoded 5' primer and J-beta primers. TCRdb passed the 5' RACE reads through MiXCR, listing each CDR3 protein once. The sample has roughly 1,500,000 distinct CDR3 sequences, around 39% seen once; the top ten hold 6.5% to 10%. General study findings and limits: What prevented conclusive comparison of naive and antigen-experienced cells was that PBMCs were unsorted.

Isolation per sample recovered at least 7 million PBMCs. This clonotype has just a few counts. Antigen unknown. Trimming cost V 5 bases and J 3 bases, with 14 bases left between them. CDR1 is MNHEY, CDR2 SVGEGT, per germline. This CDR3 contains 14 residues. Sample: blood. This sequence originates from a woman aged 18 to 35 in good health. The chain uses TRBV6-2 or TRBV6-3 and TRBJ2-7, with D tentatively TRBD1 (6 bases). The CDR3 reads CASSVGQIIYEQYF. For the CDR3, the DNA is TGTGCCAGCAGTGTCGGACAGATTATCTACGAGCAGTACTTC.